This T cell receptor (beta chain) was retrieved from a study of monozygotic twins with inflammatory bowel disease. Points on this clonotype: Antigen unknown.

Study-wide results and limits: Healthy co-twins exceeded IBD patients in TCRbeta diversity as measured by inverse Simpson.

UMIs bearing a 6-nucleotide sample barcode were added through template switching. Two nested PCRs, of around 16 and 10 cycles, processed TCRalpha and TCRbeta cDNA. One entry per CDR3 protein, without DNA, is what TCRdb gives after re-calling the 5' RACE reads. The specimen's table records more than 300,000 distinct CDR3 sequences. Germline V gene data show CDR1 as SGHTA and CDR2 as FQGNSA. This CDR3 spans 17 amino acids. V gene TRBV7-2 combines with J gene TRBJ2-5; with no DNA, the TCRdb D assignment of TRBD2 cannot be verified. The specimen was blood. The sequence came from a human donor with ulcerative colitis or Crohn's disease, or a healthy co-twin of an affected twin (not recorded which). This CDR3 reads CASSYGTSGGARETQYF.